This TCR beta chain was found in a study of T cells in tuberculosis. As for the study in general: A South African cohort included IGRA-negative adolescents, latently infected IGRA-positive adolescents and adults with active tuberculosis.

V gave up 4 bases and J gave up 4 bases; unmatched junction bases: 9. The germline CDR1 and CDR2 sequences are SGHVS and FQNEAQ. The CDR3 extends over 15 amino acids. The data were produced by immunoSEQ multiplex PCR, yet TCRdb's version contains in-frame clones alone and is incomplete. This table has 30,000 to 40,000 clones, 95% to 97% appearing once. The sequence derives from a donor aged 10 to 29 with latent tuberculosis or without tuberculosis infection. Sequencing input: PBMCs. The J gene is TRBJ1-1, the V gene TRBV7-8; TRBD1 aligns across 7 bases. CDR3: CASSSQGSMATEAFF. In nucleotides, the CDR3 is TGTGCCAGCAGCTCACAGGGGTCTATGGCCACTGAAGCTTTCTTT.